A single sample is the source of the 19 T cell receptor beta chains below, sequenced in a study of shared clonotypes between healthy human individuals. TCRdb's table, derived via immunoSEQ multiplex PCR, lists solely in-frame clones and lacks some. The table has around 1,900,000 clones, about 93% seen once. Positively selected for CCR7, the CD45RO-negative cells used as naive CD8 cells excluded terminally differentiated effector memory CD45RA+ cells. The sequenced material came from naive CD8+ T cells from PBMCs. Every receptor here comes from a man aged 18 to 30 in good health. Some clones in this sample may be carry-over from other donors' samples.

CDR3 DNA sequence: TGCGCCAGCAGCCAAGGACTAGCGGCGTACGAGCAGTACTTC. This gives the protein CASSQGLAAYEQYF. V is TRBV5-1 and J is TRBJ2-7, with 10 bases identical to TRBD2. J was trimmed by 4 bases and V by 4 bases; bases with no gene match: 5. The CDR3 loop spans 14 amino acids. Germline values: CDR1 SGHRS, CDR2 YFSETQ.

The genes are TRBV9 and TRBJ1-5, with D possibly TRBD1 on 5 matching bases. Germline V CDR1 and CDR2: SGDLS, YYNGEE. This CDR3 has 14 amino acids. Trimming pared 3 bases from V and 3 bases from J, leaving 10 bases between. CDR3 region: CASSGGRSNQPQHF. The CDR3 DNA follows: TGTGCCAGCAGCGGGGGGAGGTCCAATCAGCCCCAGCATTTT.

The chain combines TRBV6-5 with TRBJ2-7; D perhaps matches TRBD1 (5 bases). In germline, CDR1 is MNHEY, CDR2 SVGAGI. The CDR3 covers 15 residues. The V end was cut by 0 bases, the J end by 3 bases, with 12 bases between. This chain's CDR3 is CASSYSLDTLYEQYF. Here the CDR3 DNA reads TGTGCCAGCAGTTACTCGTTGGACACTCTCTACGAGCAGTACTTC.

The rearrangement uses TRBV14 and TRBJ2-1, with unresolved D. CDR3 length: 13 residues. CDR1 and CDR2 from the germline V gene are SGHDN and FVKESK. V lost 4 bases and J 10 bases, leaving 14 bases between the germline ends. In DNA, the CDR3 is TGTGCCAGCAGCCCTCGCACCGCTTGGGAGCAGTTCTTC. This encodes CASSPRTAWEQFF.

With regard to this clone: Other nucleotide sequences from this sample produce the same CDR3. This chain joins TRBV5-1 and TRBJ2-2, with D hard to call. The CDR3 runs 13 residues. CDR1 and CDR2 (germline): SGHRS, YFSETQ. V shed 1 base and J shed 5 bases, with 6 bases lying between them. The CDR3 region is CASSLLGTGELFF. CDR3 DNA: TGCGCCAGCAGCTTGTTGGGGACCGGGGAGCTGTTTTTT.

The chain combines TRBV6-5 with TRBJ1-2; possible D gene TRBD1, 5 bases. Germline CDR1 reads MNHEY; CDR2 reads SVGAGI. Trimming pared 4 bases from V and 1 base from J, leaving 10 bases between. This CDR3 spans 14 amino acids. CDR3 region: CASSSRGSNYGYTF. The CDR3 DNA reads as TGTGCCAGCAGTTCCCGGGGCAGTAACTATGGCTACACCTTC.

CDR3 sequence reads: CASSSPGTRGPHEQFF. CDR3 DNA sequence: TGTGCCAGCAGCTCCCCCGGGACTAGGGGCCCCCATGAGCAGTTCTTC. The chain joins TRBV13 to TRBJ2-1, with 8 bases lining up with TRBD2. CDR1 and CDR2 from the germline V gene are PRHDT and FYEKMQ (reference sequence). The ends lost 4 bases at V and 8 bases at J; junction bases unmatched: 13. The CDR3 extends over 16 amino acids.

This chain joins TRBV10-3 and TRBJ2-7, with 14 positions matching TRBD2. Trimming took 0 bases from V and 3 from J; bases not matched to a gene: 22. Germline CDR1 ENHRY, CDR2 SYGVKD. The CDR3 consists of 23 residues. The CDR3 DNA sequence: TGTGCCATCAGTGAGTCGTACCTGGCCCCTCTGGGACTAGCGGGAGAGGGAGGCTACGAGCAGTACTTC. The encoded protein is CAISESYLAPLGLAGEGGYEQYF.

This clone was detected once. V is TRBV6-5 and J is TRBJ1-1; TRBD1 matches 7 bases. The junction had 7 bases not matched to a gene; V was cut back by 6 bases and J by 0 bases. Germline CDR1 MNHEY, CDR2 SVGAGI. CDR3 length: 15 amino acids. CDR3 nucleotides: TGTGCCAGCAGCGACGAGGGGGCCATGAACACTGAAGCTTTCTTT. Its protein is CASSDEGAMNTEAFF.

This sequence joins TRBV7-2 and TRBJ2-7; TRBD2 might be the D (5 bases). CDR3 length: 13 residues. Germline V gene lookup returns CDR1 SGHTA and CDR2 FQGNSA. Trimming took 1 base from V and 3 from J, leaving 7 bases between them. The CDR3 DNA sequence: TGTGCCAGCAGCTTAGGACTAAACTACGAGCAGTACTTC. Its translation: CASSLGLNYEQYF. Full variable domain (missing parts from reference TRBV7-2 and TRBJ2-7): GAGVSQSPSNKVTEKGKDVELRCDPISGHTALYWYRQSLGQGLEFLIYFQGNSAPDKSGLPSDRFSAERTGGSVSTLTIQRTQQEDSAVYLCASSLGLNYEQYFGPGTRLTVT.

This clone has only one observation. The chain combines TRBV28 with TRBJ2-1; weak D call: TRBD1 (5 bases). The CDR3 spans 14 residues. Germline lookup yields CDR1 MDHEN and CDR2 SYDVKM. With 1 base removed from V and 8 bases from J, the gap between germline ends came to 12 bases. DNA of the CDR3: TGTGCCAGCAGTTTATACCGGCAGGGCCATGAGCAGTTCTTC. As protein: CASSLYRQGHEQFF.

The table lists this clone with a count of one. The chain has TRBV19 and TRBJ1-1; D is unresolved. V lost 3 bases and J 3 bases, leaving 11 bases between the germline ends. The CDR3 consists of 14 residues. Looked up from germline, CDR1 is LNHDA and CDR2 is SQIVND (reference sequence). CDR3 sequence reads: CASSISGSYTEAFF. The CDR3 nucleotides read TGTGCCAGTAGTATCAGTGGGTCTTACACTGAAGCTTTCTTT.

The chain links TRBV7-6 to TRBJ2-7, with D perhaps matching TRBD1 (6 bases). Trimming took 5 bases from V and 6 from J, leaving 17 bases between them. The CDR3 covers 14 residues. Germline CDR1 is SGHVS and CDR2 is FNYEAQ. Written as DNA, the CDR3 is TGTGCCAGCAGCCAAACCACAGGGAGAGGCGAGCAGTACTTC. It codes for CASSQTTGRGEQYF. Full variable domain (outside the CDR3, taken from reference TRBV7-6 and TRBJ2-7): GAGVSQSPRYKVTKRGQDVALRCDPISGHVSLYWYRQALGQGPEFLTYFNYEAQQDKSGLPNDRFSAERPEGSISTLTIQRTEQRDSAMYRCASSQTTGRGEQYFGPGTRLTVT.

This chain uses TRBV11-2 with TRBJ2-2, with D tentatively TRBD2 (6 bases). The CDR3 sequence is 16 residues long. Germline V gives CDR1 SGHAT, CDR2 FQNNGV. The V end was cut by 4 bases, the J end by 1 base, with 13 bases between. The DNA of the CDR3 is TGTGCCAGCAGCTCGGGACTTACAGGGAACACCGGGGAGCTGTTTTTT. Amino acid sequence: CASSSGLTGNTGELFF.

CDR3 residues: CASTGGRNSPLHF. Written as DNA, the CDR3 is TGTGCCAGCACAGGGGGCAGAAATTCACCCCTCCACTTT. The J gene is TRBJ1-6, the V gene TRBV6-6; 8 bases align to TRBD1. The V gene end was trimmed by 7 bases and the J gene end by 7 bases; junction bases not matched to a gene: 3. This CDR3 spans 13 amino acids. Germline CDR1 MNHNY, CDR2 SVGAGI (reference sequence).

A single count supports this clone. The rearrangement uses TRBV7-9 and TRBJ2-7; 11 bases align to TRBD1. After removal of 5 bases from V and 5 bases from J, the junction contained 8 bases not matched to a gene. Germline-derived CDR1 and CDR2 are SEHNR and FQNEAQ (reference sequence). The length of the CDR3 is 15 residues. This CDR3 reads CASSGQGQGVHEQYF. In nucleotides, the CDR3 is TGTGCCAGCAGCGGACAGGGACAGGGGGTACACGAGCAGTACTTC.

Of note for this clone: Other DNA sequences in the same sample also yield this CDR3. This chain links TRBV28 with TRBJ1-2, with unresolved D. CDR3 length: 13 amino acids. CDR1 and CDR2 from the germline V gene are MDHEN and SYDVKM. V was cut by 1 base and J by 5 bases, with 8 bases left in between. CDR3 bases: TGTGCCAGCAGTTTATTGGACTCTTATGGCTACACCTTC. It encodes CASSLLDSYGYTF.

This clone was recorded only once. The J gene is TRBJ2-2, the V gene TRBV9; D call uncertain. Germline V CDR1 and CDR2: SGDLS, YYNGEE. Deletions cut 0 bases from V and 7 bases from J, with 7 bases between. This CDR3 has 13 amino acids. CDR3 DNA sequence: TGTGCCAGCAGCGTAGGTGGAGACGGGGAGCTGTTTTTT. Translating it yields CASSVGGDGELFF.

The rearrangement links TRBV2 to TRBJ2-1; TRBD1 matches at 7 bases. Germline trimming cut 8 bases from V and 6 bases from J; bases unmatched to any gene: 10. The CDR3 is 14 residues long. The germline gives CDR1 SNHLY, CDR2 FYNNEI. The DNA for the CDR3 is TGTGCCAGCCGCCCTATGACAGGGCCCAATGAGCAGTTCTTC. Translated, it gives CASRPMTGPNEQFF.